These T cell receptor beta chains were read from a single sample in a study of T cell responses to AZD1222 COVID-19 vaccine. Some clones are missing from TCRdb's copy, which holds only in-frame ones; the method was immunoSEQ multiplex PCR. Among about 120,000 clones, roughly 87% were seen once, and the ten largest hold just over 2.5%. The input for sequencing was peripheral blood, taken 28 days after the second AZD1222 dose. Source of these receptors: an adult who received the AZD1222 COVID-19 vaccine. Both conserved end residues are part of each CDR3. Fields, in order: clone size, V gene, D gene, J gene, CDR3 DNA, CDR3 protein. D genes are given only for firm matches. Rows give clone size only sometimes, using once, few, many, or a class for an expanded clone.

-	TRBV28	-	TRBJ1-2	TGTGCCAGCAGTTCCGGGGGGCGGGGAGACTATGGCTACACCTTC	CASSSGGRGDYGYTF
-	TRBV15	-	TRBJ1-1	TGTGCCACCAGCAGAGACCGGGCGACTAACACTGAAGCTTTCTTT	CATSRDRATNTEAFF
-	TRBV15	-	TRBJ2-4	TGTGCCACCAGCAGAGAGGACAGCCACATTCAGTACTTC	CATSREDSHIQYF
few	TRBV11-2	-	TRBJ2-3	TGTGCCAGCAGCAATGCAGATACGCAGTATTTT	CASSNADTQYF
-	TRBV18	-	TRBJ1-1	TGTGCCAGCGTGGACATACGGAACACTGAAGCTTTCTTT	CASVDIRNTEAFF
-	TRBV6-2/TRBV6-3	-	TRBJ1-2	TGTGCCAGCAGTAACCCCGGGGGCTACTATGGCTACACCTTC	CASSNPGGYYGYTF
-	TRBV6-2/TRBV6-3	-	TRBJ1-2	TGTGCCAGCAGTTACTACAGACAGAGCTATGGCTACACCTTC	CASSYYRQSYGYTF
-	TRBV9	-	TRBJ1-3	TGTGCCAGCAGCCGGGACACTCAGGGGCCAAGCTCTGGAAACACCATATATTTT	CASSRDTQGPSSGNTIYF
-	TRBV5-5	-	TRBJ1-6	TGTGCCAGCAGCTCGGGGGGAAGCTCCTATAATTCACCCCTCCACTTT	CASSSGGSSYNSPLHF
-	TRBV13	-	TRBJ2-7	TGTGCCAGCAGCCAGAGAACAATCTCCTACGAGCAGTACTTC	CASSQRTISYEQYF
-	TRBV4-2	-	TRBJ1-4	TGTGCCAGCAGCCAAGTGTTTGGGGGGAAAGCAACTAATGAAAAACTGTTTTTT	CASSQVFGGKATNEKLFF
-	TRBV3-1/TRBV3-2	TRBD1	TRBJ1-1	TGTGCCAGCAGCCCTTACCAGACAGGGTACGGCACTGAAGCTTTCTTT	CASSPYQTGYGTEAFF
-	TRBV7-2	-	TRBJ1-6	TGTGCCAGCAGCTTGGGACGGCGCTCTAATTCACCCCTCCACTTT	CASSLGRRSNSPLHF
-	TRBV7-9	TRBD1	TRBJ1-6	TGTGCCAGCAGCTCTCGGACAGGGCTCGATTCACCCCTCCACTTT	CASSSRTGLDSPLHF
-	TRBV18	-	TRBJ1-5	TGTGCCAGCTCACCACCGGGCCGCCTTGGGCCCCAGCATTTT	CASSPPGRLGPQHF
-	TRBV7-2	TRBD1	TRBJ1-4	TGTGCCAGCAGCTTAGTTGGGACAGGGGTTAACAAACTGTTTTTT	CASSLVGTGVNKLFF
-	TRBV11-2	TRBD1	TRBJ2-2	TGTGCCAGCAGCAAGGGGACAGGGGGCGGTTCGGGCGGGGAGCTGTTTTTT	CASSKGTGGGSGGELFF
-	TRBV6-5	-	TRBJ1-4	TGTGCCAGCAGTTTAGGAGGAAAACTGTTTTTT	CASSLGGKLFF
-	TRBV29-1	-	TRBJ1-1	TGCAGCGCCACGACCTTTGGGAACACTGAAGCTTTCTTT	CSATTFGNTEAFF
once	TRBV30	-	TRBJ1-3	TGTGCCTGGAGTAGGGCCTTACGCTCTGGAAACACCATATATTTT	CAWSRALRSGNTIYF
-	TRBV12-3/TRBV12-4	-	TRBJ1-2	TGTGCCAGCAGTTTGAGGCAGCTCGATGGCTACACCTTC	CASSLRQLDGYTF
-	TRBV5-4	-	TRBJ2-7	TGTGCCAGCAGCCGACGGGGGAATCCCTACGAGCAGTACTTC	CASSRRGNPYEQYF
-	TRBV5-4	-	TRBJ1-2	TGTGCCAGCAGCCTGGGGGACAACCCTAACTATGGCTACACCTTC	CASSLGDNPNYGYTF
-	TRBV11-2	-	TRBJ2-1	TGTGCCAGCAGACTTAGTTCGGGGAATGAGCAGTTCTTC	CASRLSSGNEQFF
-	TRBV7-9	-	TRBJ2-3	TGTGCCAGCAGCTCGGTTTTTGGCAGAGACACAGATACGCAGTATTTT	CASSSVFGRDTDTQYF
-	TRBV5-1	-	TRBJ1-2	TGCGCCAGCAATGGGGGGCCGAATTTTAACTATGGCTACACCTTC	CASNGGPNFNYGYTF
-	TRBV9	-	TRBJ2-1	TGTGCCAGCAGCGCAGTGGAGGGGGCGCGGTACAATGAGCAGTTCTTC	CASSAVEGARYNEQFF
once	TRBV18	-	TRBJ1-5	TGTGCCAGCTCCCTGAAGGGGACACTCCAGGGGCCCCAGCATTTT	CASSLKGTLQGPQHF
-	TRBV5-1	-	TRBJ2-1	TGCGCCAGCAGCCCTACTCCAGGTAGCTCCTACAATGAGCAGTTCTTC	CASSPTPGSSYNEQFF
-	TRBV11-2	-	TRBJ2-3	TGTGCCAGCAACCTGAACGGAGGAAGCACAGATACGCAGTATTTT	CASNLNGGSTDTQYF
-	TRBV7-3	-	TRBJ1-4	TGTGCCAGCAGATACGTACAGGGCCGGTTCCCCTCGGGCGAAAAACTGTTTTTT	CASRYVQGRFPSGEKLFF
-	TRBV18	TRBD1	TRBJ2-3	TGTGCCAGCGCCGAATTAGGGACAGGCACAGATACGCAGTATTTT	CASAELGTGTDTQYF
few	TRBV5-8	TRBD1	TRBJ2-7	TGTGCCAGCAGCCTCCGGGACAGGGACTACGAGCAGTACTTC	CASSLRDRDYEQYF
-	TRBV19	-	TRBJ2-4	TGTGCCAGCGGGACACCAGGAGCCAAAAACATTCAGTACTTC	CASGTPGAKNIQYF